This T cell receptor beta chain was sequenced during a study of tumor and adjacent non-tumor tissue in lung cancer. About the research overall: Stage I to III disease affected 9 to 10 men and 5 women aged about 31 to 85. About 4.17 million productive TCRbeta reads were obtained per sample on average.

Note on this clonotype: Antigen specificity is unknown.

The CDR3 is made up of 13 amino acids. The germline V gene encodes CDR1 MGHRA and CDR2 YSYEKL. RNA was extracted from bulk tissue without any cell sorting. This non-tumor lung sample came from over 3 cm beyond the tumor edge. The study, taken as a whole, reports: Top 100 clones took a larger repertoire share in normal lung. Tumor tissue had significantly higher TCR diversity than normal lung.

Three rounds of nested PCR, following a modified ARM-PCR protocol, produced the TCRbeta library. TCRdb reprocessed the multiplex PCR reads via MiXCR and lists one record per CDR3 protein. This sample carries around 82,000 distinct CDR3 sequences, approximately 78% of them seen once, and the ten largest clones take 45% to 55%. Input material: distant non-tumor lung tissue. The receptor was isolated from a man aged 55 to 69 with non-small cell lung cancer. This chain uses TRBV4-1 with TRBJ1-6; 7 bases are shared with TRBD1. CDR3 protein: CARSDREGSPLHF. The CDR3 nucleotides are TGCGCTAGGAGTGACAGGGAAGGTTCACCCCTCCACTTT.